A single sample is the source of the 21 T cell receptor beta chains below, sequenced in a study of T cells after yellow fever vaccination. A single record per CDR3 protein comes from TCRdb applying MiXCR to the 5' RACE reads. There are some 110,000 distinct CDR3 sequences in the sample; 6% to 8% occur only once, and 2% to 3% lies in the top ten. This material consisted of CD4+ T cells sorted from PBMCs, taken 10 days after the first yellow fever vaccination. These receptors were taken from a man younger than 30 who received the YFV17D yellow fever vaccine.

This clonotype was observed many times. CDR3 protein: CASSQDPGTSSREQFF. CDR3 in DNA: TGCGCCAGCAGCCAAGACCCCGGGACTAGTTCCAGGGAGCAGTTCTTC. The chain joins TRBV4-3 to TRBJ2-1; TRBD2 matches at 8 bases. Germline lookup yields CDR1 LGHNA and CDR2 YSLEER. J lost 10 bases, V lost 0 bases, and 11 bases had no gene match. CDR3 length: 16 residues.

This clonotype was detected many times. The chain recombines TRBV29-1 with TRBJ2-5, with 9 positions matching TRBD1. V dropped 7 bases and J dropped 4; count of bases not matched to a gene: 10. The germline V gene encodes CDR1 SQVTM and CDR2 ANQGSEA. This CDR3 spans 14 amino acids. The CDR3 sequence: CSAMSQGAVETQYF. For the CDR3, the DNA is TGCAGCGCCATGTCACAGGGGGCTGTAGAGACCCAGTACTTC.

This clonotype appeared many times. This CDR3 is CASRLNEKLFF. The CDR3 coding sequence is TGTGCCAGCAGACTTAATGAAAAACTGTTTTTT. V is TRBV7-2 and J is TRBJ1-4; D gene uncertain. The CDR3 consists of 11 residues. Germline CDR1 is SGHTA and CDR2 is FQGNSA. V shed 6 bases and J shed 4 bases, with 3 bases lying between them.

Many counts were recorded for this clonotype. The chain couples TRBV12-3 or TRBV12-4 to TRBJ2-2, with D possibly called TRBD1 or TRBD2 (6 bases each). The CDR3 is 14 amino acids. Trimming removed 7 bases at V and 7 bases at J, with 16 bases between. The CDR3 DNA sequence: TGTGCCAGCAAAATAGGTCGGGGGCACGGGGAGCTGTTTTTT. Its translation is CASKIGRGHGELFF.

This clonotype was counted ten times or more. The rearrangement joins TRBV12-3 or TRBV12-4 to TRBJ2-3; 10 bases align to TRBD2. CDR3 size: 13 residues. The ends lost 6 bases at V and 11 bases at J; junction bases unmatched: 8. CDR3 bases: TGTGCCAGCAGACCCTCCACTAGCGGGGAGCAGTATTTT. Translated, it gives CASRPSTSGEQYF.

This clonotype was picked up a small number of times. J is TRBJ1-2 and V is TRBV29-1; TRBD1 might be the D (5 bases). Germline V gene lookup returns CDR1 SQVTM and CDR2 ANQGSEA. The CDR3 is made up of 14 amino acids. Deletions cut 6 bases from V and 7 bases from J, with 21 bases between. This CDR3 is CSVLPRDGAGGYTF. The CDR3 region has the DNA TGCAGCGTCCTGCCCCGGGACGGTGCTGGTGGCTACACCTTC. The full variable domain, completed using reference TRBV29-1 and TRBJ1-2, is SAVISQKPSRDICQRGTSLTIQCQVDSQVTMMFWYRQQPGQSLTLIATANQGSEATYESGFVIDKFPISRPNLTFSTLTVSNMSPEDSSIYLCSVLPRDGAGGYTFGSGTRLTVV.

This clonotype showed up many times. The chain combines TRBV28 with TRBJ2-3; D is tentatively TRBD1 or TRBD2 (5 bases each). The CDR3 contains 15 residues. Between the trimmed V and J ends, which lost 6 bases and 4 bases, there was a span of 17 bases. From germline, CDR1 is MDHEN and CDR2 SYDVKM. The CDR3 reads CASSWSVGAADTQYF. CDR3 nucleotides: TGTGCCAGCAGCTGGAGCGTCGGGGCGGCAGATACGCAGTATTTT. The whole variable domain, filled in from reference TRBV28 and TRBJ2-3, reads DVKVTQSSRYLVKRTGEKVFLECVQDMDHENMFWYRQDPGLGLRLIYFSYDVKMKEKGDIPEGYSVSREKKERFSLILESASTNQTSMYLCASSWSVGAADTQYFGPGTRLTVL.

Many counts were recorded for this clonotype. V is TRBV20-1 and J is TRBJ2-1; D possibly corresponds to TRBD1 (6 bases). Trimming took off 5 bases at V and 4 bases at J, with 18 bases between the two ends. CDR1 and CDR2 (germline): DFQATT, SNEGSKA (reference sequence). The CDR3 consists of 15 residues. The CDR3 coding sequence is TGCAGTGCTCCCGACCCCGGGACACCGTACAATGAGCAGTTCTTC. This encodes CSAPDPGTPYNEQFF.

The chain recombines TRBV6-2 or TRBV6-3 with TRBJ1-6; a weak D match, TRBD1 (5 bases). The V end was cut by 2 bases, the J end by 9 bases, with 20 bases between. Germline V lookup: CDR1 MNHEY, CDR2 SVGEGT. The CDR3 covers 17 residues. CDR3 in amino acids: CASSYDRDPGPGSPLHF. The DNA of the CDR3 is TGTGCCAGCAGTTACGACCGGGACCCTGGTCCTGGTTCACCCCTCCACTTT.

The table lists this clonotype with many counts. The chain is built from TRBV4-1 and TRBJ1-2; D ambiguous. Trimming shortened V by 1 base and J by 7 bases, and 16 bases separated the two germline ends. Germline values: CDR1 MGHRA, CDR2 YSYEKL. The CDR3 is 15 amino acids. The DNA for the CDR3 is TGCGCCAGCAGCCAAGGTGCGGGCCCCCGGCGTGGCTACACCTTC. This gives the protein CASSQGAGPRRGYTF.

At least ten counts were recorded for this clonotype. The chain is built from TRBV6-1 and TRBJ2-7; no firm D call. This CDR3 spans 13 amino acids. Trimming pared 10 bases from V and 1 base from J, leaving 14 bases between. CDR1 is MNHNS, CDR2 SASEGT, per germline. The CDR3 DNA is TGTGCCATCACGGCTCTAGGATCCTACGAGCAGTACGTC. It specifies CAITALGSYEQYV.

There are a few counts of this clonotype. The rearrangement uses TRBV18 and TRBJ2-6; unclear D gene. CDR1 and CDR2 (germline): KGHSH, LQKENI. Trimming cost V 4 bases and J 2 bases, with 9 bases left between them. CDR3 length equals 15 residues. The DNA for the CDR3 is TGTGCCAGCTCACGAACTCGTGCTGGGGCCAACGTCCTGACTTTC. Translation: CASSRTRAGANVLTF. Supplemented by reference TRBV18 and TRBJ2-6, the full variable domain reads NAGVMQNPRHLVRRRGQEARLRCSPMKGHSHVYWYRQLPEEGLKFMVYLQKENIIDESGMPKERFSAEFPKEGPSILRIQQVVRGDSAAYFCASSRTRAGANVLTFGAGSRLTVL.

V gene TRBV4-1 combines with J gene TRBJ2-7; TRBD2 might be the D (6 bases). Germline V gene lookup returns CDR1 MGHRA and CDR2 YSYEKL. Between the trimmed V and J ends, which lost 1 base and 0 bases, there was a span of 10 bases. The CDR3 is made up of 15 amino acids. CDR3 in DNA: TGCGCCAGCAGCCAAGGACTAGTGGTCTCCTACGAGCAGTACTTC. Encoded protein: CASSQGLVVSYEQYF.

This rearrangement joins TRBV5-6 to TRBJ2-2, with D perhaps matching TRBD2 (5 bases). Germline lookup yields CDR1 SGHDT and CDR2 YYEEEE. The germline V and J ends were trimmed by 7 bases and 4 bases, with 14 bases remaining between them. CDR3 length equals 14 residues. CDR3: CASGSGKGTGELFF. CDR3 bases: TGTGCCAGCGGCTCGGGGAAGGGCACCGGGGAGCTGTTTTTT.

Worth noting for this clonotype: This may arise from a read error, as a much more abundant clone is one base away. The chain uses TRBV5-5 and TRBJ1-1; the D gene is possibly TRBD1 (5 bases). CDR1 and CDR2 (germline): SGHKS, YYEKEE (reference sequence). Trimming removed 3 bases at V and 5 bases at J, with 11 bases between. The CDR3 consists of 13 residues. The CDR3 DNA reads TGTGCCAGCAGCTCGCAGGGAAGTACTGAAGCTTTCTTT. Translated, it gives CASSSQGSTEAFF. Drawing the rest from reference TRBV5-5 and TRBJ1-1, the complete variable domain is DAGVTQSPTHLIKTRGQQVTLRCSPISGHKSVSWYQQVLGQGPQFIFQYYEKEERGRGNFPDRFSARQFPNYSSELNVNALLLGDSALYLCASSSQGSTEAFFGQGTRLTVV.

The sample holds many counts of this clonotype. The chain links TRBV29-1 to TRBJ1-5; D perhaps matches TRBD1 (5 bases). This CDR3 has 13 amino acids. Germline V lookup: CDR1 SQVTM, CDR2 ANQGSEA. Trimming left V 7 bases short and J 5 bases short, with 15 bases between. CDR3 sequence: CSATLGGDQPQHF. The CDR3 bases are TGCAGCGCTACCCTCGGGGGAGATCAGCCCCAGCATTTT.

This clonotype was detected a few times. The chain employs TRBV19 and TRBJ2-2, with 9 positions matching TRBD2. The V segment lost 6 bases and the J segment 4 bases; nucleotides outside the gene matches: 3. In germline, CDR1 is LNHDA, CDR2 SQIVND (reference sequence). The CDR3 has 14 amino acids. This CDR3 is CASRGGGATGELFF. CDR3 coding DNA: TGTGCCAGTAGGGGCGGGGGGGCCACCGGGGAGCTGTTTTTT.

This clonotype was counted many times. The chain recombines TRBV7-2 with TRBJ2-1, with D possibly TRBD2 on 7 matching bases. Germline CDR1 is SGHTA and CDR2 is FQGNSA. The ends were cut back, 9 bases at V and 9 bases at J, with 18 bases in the middle. The CDR3 spans 13 residues. CDR3 sequence: CASRINREGEQFF. The CDR3 nucleotides read TGTGCCAGTAGGATCAACAGGGAGGGTGAGCAGTTCTTC.

The table lists this clonotype with many counts. The chain recombines TRBV28 with TRBJ1-1, with D hard to call. CDR3 length equals 14 residues. Germline values: CDR1 MDHEN, CDR2 SYDVKM. The V gene lost 8 bases and the J gene lost 0 bases, with 13 bases spanning the gap. The CDR3 sequence: CASRTTNMNTEAFF. Written as DNA, the CDR3 is TGTGCCAGCCGGACTACCAACATGAACACTGAAGCTTTCTTT.

This clonotype has at least ten counts. The gene calls are TRBV4-3 and TRBJ1-2; D possibly corresponds to TRBD1 (5 bases). The germline V gene has CDR1 LGHNA and CDR2 YSLEER. This CDR3 region has 15 residues. The V and J ends lost 1 base and 2 bases respectively, with 11 bases between them. Here the CDR3 reads CASSQVGGINYGYTF. DNA for the CDR3: TGCGCCAGCAGCCAAGTGGGGGGTATCAACTATGGCTACACCTTC.

This clonotype showed up many times. This chain uses TRBV7-6 with TRBJ2-1; the match to TRBD1 covers 7 bases. CDR1 and CDR2 from the germline V gene are SGHVS and FNYEAQ. This CDR3 comprises 15 residues. V shed 2 bases and J 7 bases; nucleotides not matched to a gene: 8. The CDR3 nucleotides read TGTGCCAGCAGCTTAAGGGCAGGGGGTCGGAATGAGCAGTTCTTC. Its protein is CASSLRAGGRNEQFF. The full variable domain, completed using reference TRBV7-6 and TRBJ2-1, is GAGVSQSPRYKVTKRGQDVALRCDPISGHVSLYWYRQALGQGPEFLTYFNYEAQQDKSGLPNDRFSAERPEGSISTLTIQRTEQRDSAMYRCASSLRAGGRNEQFFGPGTRLTVL.